This TCR beta chain was captured by sequencing in a study of cytomegalovirus exposure and HLA in healthy donors. With 60 Vbeta and 13 Jbeta primers, the PCR was carried out. Produced via immunoSEQ multiplex PCR; TCRdb's table is partial and in-frame only. The table has 110,000 to 150,000 clones, approximately 84% seen once; the top ten hold around 8.8%. Study-level results: For most TCR beta V segments, an earlier analysis put the productive rate at about 90% or about 30% of the time. According to the study, around 160 TCR beta chains were cytomegalovirus-associated.

This clone was recorded only once. What it recognizes is unknown. Trimming removed 0 bases at V and 2 bases at J, with 12 bases between. The germline V gene has CDR1 SEHNR and CDR2 FQNEAQ (reference sequence). CDR3 size: 16 residues. The chain links TRBV7-9 to TRBJ2-3, with a possible D match to TRBD1 (6 bases). The TCR comes from a woman aged 55-70 years in good health and CMV-seropositive. Sequenced sample: PBMCs. Here the CDR3 reads CASSLAWDIYTDTQYF. The CDR3 DNA reads TGTGCCAGCAGCTTAGCCTGGGACATATACACAGATACGCAGTATTTT.